Listed below are T cell receptor beta chains from one sample, sequenced in a study of PD-L1 blockade in urothelial cancer. Clones were sequenced by immunoSEQ multiplex PCR, and TCRdb holds only the in-frame ones, with some missing. Here the sample spans about 130,000 clones, around 88% being singletons. The sequencing used PBMCs, collected around atezolizumab (anti-PD-L1) treatment. The receptors derive from a man aged 45-65 years with urothelial cancer. The conserved cysteine and the conserved F or W are not part of the CDR3 here. Each record gives: clone size, J gene, V gene, CDR3 protein. For some rows the clone size is stated as once, few or many, or as a class when expanded; others skip it.

-	TRBJ2-2	TRBV9	ASSASDRAYSLIDTGELF
once	TRBJ1-2	TRBV10-3	AIRGGSSGYT
-	TRBJ2-6	TRBV19	ASSIDPPGVGNSGANVLT
once	TRBJ1-2	TRBV30	AWNPQGASGYT
-	TRBJ2-1	TRBV7-2	ASSLAFNEQF
-	TRBJ2-1	TRBV6-1	ASRETRYNEQF
few	TRBJ2-7	TRBV9	ASSGGISSSYEQY
few	TRBJ1-2	TRBV28	ASSEGQYNYGYT
-	TRBJ2-7	TRBV30	AWSGGDRGYEQY
-	TRBJ2-7	TRBV5-1	ASSFQGYEQY
-	TRBJ2-7	TRBV12-2	ASRLFAASGFYEQY
-	TRBJ2-3	TRBV19	ASNDRPTDTQY
-	TRBJ2-1	TRBV6-5	ASSYSRGLANEQF
once	TRBJ2-7	TRBV9	ASSVVDSGYEQY
-	TRBJ2-1	TRBV4-1	ASSYDRADEQF
-	TRBJ1-2	TRBV2	ASSERWLSDGYT
once	TRBJ1-5	TRBV19	ASSIIPGHSNQPQH
many	TRBJ2-3	TRBV7-3	ASSLQGRLDTDTQY
-	TRBJ1-5	TRBV15	ATSRGTDQPQH
-	TRBJ1-2	TRBV10-3	AISDPGTYYGYT
-	TRBJ2-7	TRBV2	ASDRINEQY
-	TRBJ2-5	TRBV2	ASSRRGGNEETQY
-	TRBJ1-5	TRBV28	ASSFAGAKFSNQPQH
many	TRBJ2-7	TRBV2	ASNSGRATRQY
-	TRBJ2-1	TRBV30	AWTLAKGNNEQF
few	TRBJ1-2	TRBV5-1	ASSPDRGIGYT
-	TRBJ2-3	TRBV28	ASSLMEGNLDTQY
-	TRBJ1-6	TRBV9	ASSGRDSNSPLH
-	TRBJ1-2	TRBV27	ASSLQGARGYT
-	TRBJ2-3	TRBV5-1	ASSFSVILAGRSSTDTQY
-	TRBJ2-2	TRBV7-2	ASSSAGGGTGELF
-	TRBJ1-2	TRBV28	ASSLGQNSNYGYT
-	TRBJ2-1	TRBV11-1	ASSVVVAGNNEQF
-	TRBJ1-2	TRBV30	AWSAPGPQGYGYT
-	TRBJ1-6	TRBV14	ASSQDPPGSSPLH
-	TRBJ2-1	TRBV5-1	ASSPGPLREGPHNEQF
-	TRBJ1-1	TRBV6-6	ASRGGQGASF
-	TRBJ2-7	TRBV5-4	ASSETSGSFNEQY
-	TRBJ2-5	TRBV7-6	ASLGVGQETQY
-	TRBJ1-4	TRBV5-1	ASSFGQGSEKLF
-	TRBJ1-1	TRBV18	ASTSTTNTEAF
-	TRBJ2-7	TRBV6-1	ASSERRRGLYEQY
-	TRBJ2-1	TRBV7-2	ASSLAAGRYNEQF
-	TRBJ1-5	TRBV10-3	AISEGRTGDQPQH
-	TRBJ1-1	TRBV5-1	ASSPEGMNTEAF
-	TRBJ2-3	TRBV7-9	ASIQGLAGSTDTQY
-	TRBJ1-1	TRBV11-2	ASSLGPGNTEAF
-	TRBJ1-1	TRBV6-5	ASSYSKGAANTEAF
-	TRBJ2-2	TRBV4-2	ASSRDRRTGELF
-	TRBJ1-5	TRBV7-9	ASKLGDQPQH
-	TRBJ1-6	TRBV27	ASSPRGPNSPLH
-	TRBJ2-5	TRBV7-7	ASSSSGRGETQY
-	TRBJ1-5	TRBV19	ASSIRGVGSHRVNQPQH
once	TRBJ2-6	TRBV19	ASTTSGQFGANVLT